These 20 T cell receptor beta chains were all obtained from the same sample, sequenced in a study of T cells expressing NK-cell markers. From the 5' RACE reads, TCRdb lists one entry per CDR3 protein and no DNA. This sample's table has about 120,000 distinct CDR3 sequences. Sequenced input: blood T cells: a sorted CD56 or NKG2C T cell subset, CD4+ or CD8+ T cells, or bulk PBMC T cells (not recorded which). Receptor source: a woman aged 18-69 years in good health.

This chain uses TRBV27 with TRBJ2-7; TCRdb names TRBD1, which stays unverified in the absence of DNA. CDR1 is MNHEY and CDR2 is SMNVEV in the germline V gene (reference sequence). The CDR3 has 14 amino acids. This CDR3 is CASSPGTGGNEQYF.

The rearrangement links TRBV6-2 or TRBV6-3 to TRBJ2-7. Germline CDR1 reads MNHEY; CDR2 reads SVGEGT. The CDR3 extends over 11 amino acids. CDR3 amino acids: CASSEGYEQYF.

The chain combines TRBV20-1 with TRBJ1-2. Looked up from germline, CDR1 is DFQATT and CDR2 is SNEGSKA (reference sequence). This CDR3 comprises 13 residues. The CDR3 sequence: CSARTGTGYGYTF.

Here the CDR3 reads CASSLSGTAIPYNEQFF. V and J are TRBV7-2 and TRBJ2-1; lacking DNA, the TRBD1 call made by TCRdb goes unchecked. The CDR3 consists of 17 residues. CDR1 and CDR2 from the germline V gene are SGHTA and FQGNSA.

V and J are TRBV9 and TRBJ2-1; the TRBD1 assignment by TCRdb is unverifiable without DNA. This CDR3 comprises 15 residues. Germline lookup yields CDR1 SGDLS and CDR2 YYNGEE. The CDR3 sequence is CASSVGGTGNNEQFF.

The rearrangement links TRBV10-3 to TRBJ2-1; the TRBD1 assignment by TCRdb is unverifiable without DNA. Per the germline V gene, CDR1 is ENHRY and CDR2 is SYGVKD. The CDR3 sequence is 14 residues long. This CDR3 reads CAISDVYRGNEQFF.

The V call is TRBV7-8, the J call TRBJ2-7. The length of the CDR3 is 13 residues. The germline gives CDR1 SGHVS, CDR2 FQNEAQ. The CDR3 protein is CASSPGLDYEQYF.

The CDR3 reads CASSLPLSGAGGETQYF. The chain couples TRBV28 to TRBJ2-5; TCRdb's assignment of TRBD2 cannot be checked, as there is no DNA. Germline V CDR1 and CDR2: MDHEN, SYDVKM. There are 17 residues in the CDR3.

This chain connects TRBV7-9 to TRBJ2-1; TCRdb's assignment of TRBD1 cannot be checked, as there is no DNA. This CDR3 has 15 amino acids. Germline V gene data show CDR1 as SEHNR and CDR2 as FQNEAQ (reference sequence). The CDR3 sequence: CATPPDRSSYNEQFF.

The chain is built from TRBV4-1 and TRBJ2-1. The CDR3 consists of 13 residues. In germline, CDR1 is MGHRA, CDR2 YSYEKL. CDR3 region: CASSQDGVNEQFF.

The CDR3 protein is CASSPQYTGGTEAFF. The V gene is TRBV11-1, the J gene TRBJ1-1; there is no DNA to check the TCRdb D call of TRBD1. This CDR3 is 15 amino acids long. Germline V gene lookup returns CDR1 SGHAT and CDR2 FQDESV (reference sequence).

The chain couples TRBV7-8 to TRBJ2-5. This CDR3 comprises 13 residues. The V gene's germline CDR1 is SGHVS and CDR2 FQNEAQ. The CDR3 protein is CASLKTAQETQYF.

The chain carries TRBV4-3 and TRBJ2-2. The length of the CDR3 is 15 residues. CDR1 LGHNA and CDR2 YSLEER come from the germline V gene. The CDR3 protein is CASSQTSGNTGELFF.

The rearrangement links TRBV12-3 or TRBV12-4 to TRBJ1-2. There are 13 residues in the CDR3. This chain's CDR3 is CASSGALFEGYTF.

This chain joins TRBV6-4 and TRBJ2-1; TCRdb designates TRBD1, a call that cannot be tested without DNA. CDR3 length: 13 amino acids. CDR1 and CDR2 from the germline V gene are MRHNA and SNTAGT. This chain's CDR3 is CASSAGTGVEQFF.

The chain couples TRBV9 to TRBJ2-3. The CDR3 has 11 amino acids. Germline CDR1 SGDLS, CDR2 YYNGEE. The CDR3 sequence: CASSVADTQYF.

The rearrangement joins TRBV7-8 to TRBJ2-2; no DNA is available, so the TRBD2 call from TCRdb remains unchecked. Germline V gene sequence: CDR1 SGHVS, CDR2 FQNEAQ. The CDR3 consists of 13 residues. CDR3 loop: CATRGPGPGELFF.

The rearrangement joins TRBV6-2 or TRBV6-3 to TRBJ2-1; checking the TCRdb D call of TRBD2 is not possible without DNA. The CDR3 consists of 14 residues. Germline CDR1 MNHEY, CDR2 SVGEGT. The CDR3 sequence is CASSPAGGFYEQFF.

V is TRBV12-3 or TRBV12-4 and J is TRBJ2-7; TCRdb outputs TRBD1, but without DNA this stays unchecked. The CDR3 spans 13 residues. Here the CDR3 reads CASSGTVPYEQYF.

The CDR3 reads CASMGGLQPQHF. The V and J genes are TRBV19 and TRBJ1-5; the TRBD1 assignment by TCRdb is unverifiable without DNA. The CDR3 spans 12 residues. Germline V gene data show CDR1 as LNHDA and CDR2 as SQIVND (reference sequence).